These 25 T cell receptor beta chains share one sample of origin, sequenced in a study of early T cells in non-severe SARS-CoV-2 infection. A single record per CDR3 protein comes from TCRdb applying MiXCR to the 5' RACE reads. The sample gives roughly 57,000 distinct CDR3 sequences, around 13% of which show up once; less than 1.5% is in the top ten. Sequencing input: whole blood. All receptors come from an adult who was a healthcare worker with PCR-confirmed SARS-CoV-2 infection or an uninfected control (not recorded which).

This clonotype showed up just a few times. The V gene is TRBV2, the J gene TRBJ1-2; D call uncertain. The CDR3 extends over 14 amino acids. V was pared by 1 base and J by 2 bases, with 8 bases between. Germline lookup yields CDR1 SNHLY and CDR2 FYNNEI. The DNA for the CDR3 is TGTGCCAGCAGTGAAGTGGTGGAGAACTATGGCTACACCTTC. Translation: CASSEVVENYGYTF.

This clonotype appeared a few times. Germline and junction disagree at one end, which may indicate a read error. The V gene is TRBV7-7, the J gene TRBJ2-5, with D unresolved. This CDR3 is 13 amino acids long. Germline CDR1 and CDR2: SSHAT and FNYEAQ (reference sequence). This chain's CDR3 is CASSSVPGETQYF. CDR3 bases: TGTGCTAGCAGCTCTGTCCCTGGAGAGACCCAGTACTTC.

The V gene is TRBV11-2, the J gene TRBJ2-1; 9 bases fit TRBD1. CDR3 length: 15 residues. Germline V gene lookup returns CDR1 SGHAT and CDR2 FQNNGV. V was clipped by 3 bases and J by 4 bases; unmatched bases: 4. CDR3 sequence (DNA): TGTGCCAGCAGCTTGTCGGACAGGGGATACAATGAGCAGTTCTTC. Translation gives CASSLSDRGYNEQFF. Full variable domain (missing parts from reference TRBV11-2 and TRBJ2-1): EAGVAQSPRYKIIEKRQSVAFWCNPISGHATLYWYQQILGQGPKLLIQFQNNGVVDDSQLPKDRFSAERLKGVDSTLKIQPAKLEDSAVYLCASSLSDRGYNEQFFGPGTRLTVL.

The V call is TRBV6-5, the J call TRBJ2-1; the D call may be TRBD1 or TRBD2 (6 bases each). V was trimmed by 2 bases and J by 0 bases, leaving 14 bases between them. The V gene's germline CDR1 is MNHEY and CDR2 SVGAGI. The CDR3 extends over 17 amino acids. The CDR3 coding sequence is TGTGCCAGCAGTTACAGGGGGGATTACAGCTCCTACAATGAGCAGTTCTTC. It codes for CASSYRGDYSSYNEQFF.

This clonotype came up many times. This rearrangement joins TRBV12-3 or TRBV12-4 to TRBJ1-2, with 9 nucleotides matching TRBD1. CDR3 length: 15 residues. After removal of 6 bases from V and 4 bases from J, the junction contained 9 bases not matched to a gene. The CDR3 reads CASRANLGQGYGYTF. The CDR3 DNA sequence: TGTGCCAGCAGGGCCAACCTGGGACAGGGCTATGGCTACACCTTC.

The CDR3 loop is CSARDGGLSTDTQYF. The CDR3 DNA is TGCAGTGCTAGAGACGGGGGGCTTAGCACAGATACGCAGTATTTT. The rearrangement uses TRBV20-1 and TRBJ2-3; D perhaps matches TRBD2 (7 bases). The V gene lost 0 bases and the J gene lost 0 bases, with 10 bases spanning the gap. The CDR3 is 15 amino acids. CDR1 is DFQATT, CDR2 SNEGSKA, per germline (reference sequence).

This clonotype was detected a few times. This sequence joins TRBV7-2 and TRBJ2-2; 8 bases match TRBD2. The V gene's germline CDR1 is SGHTA and CDR2 FQGNSA. This CDR3 contains 14 residues. V was pared by 5 bases and J by 7 bases, with 6 bases of the junction left unmatched. The CDR3 reads CASSPYRGGGELFF. CDR3 in DNA: TGTGCCAGCAGCCCCTACCGGGGGGGCGGGGAGCTGTTTTTT.

This clonotype has a handful of counts. This chain connects TRBV7-6 to TRBJ2-5; D may be TRBD2 (6 bases). The CDR3 length is 14 residues. The germline gives CDR1 SGHVS, CDR2 FNYEAQ. Trimming left V 2 bases short and J 3 bases short, with 10 bases between. The CDR3 DNA follows: TGTGCCAGCAGCTTATCGGCGGGAAAAGAGACCCAGTACTTC. It encodes CASSLSAGKETQYF.

Turning to this clonotype: This may stem from a read error, because a much larger clone lies one nucleotide away. The rearrangement joins TRBV7-6 to TRBJ2-2; 10 bases align to TRBD1. Germline loops: CDR1 SGHVS, CDR2 FNYEAQ. With 4 bases clipped from V and 3 bases from J, the junction kept 8 bases outside the gene matches. CDR3 length equals 17 residues. The CDR3 sequence: CASSSGQGTRDTGELFF. The CDR3 DNA reads as TGTGCCAGCAGCTCGGGACAGGGGACAAGAGACACCGGGGAGCTGTTTTTT. Using reference TRBV7-6 and TRBJ2-2 for the parts outside the CDR3, the full variable domain is GAGVSQSPRYKVTKRGQDVALRCDPISGHVSLYWYRQALGQGPEFLTYFNYEAQQDKSGLPNDRFSAERPEGSISTLTIQRTEQRDSAMYRCASSSGQGTRDTGELFFGEGSRLTVL.

This clonotype was seen repeatedly, ten times or more. V usage is TRBV10-3 and J usage is TRBJ1-2; no reliable D call. The V gene lost 11 bases and the J gene lost 8 bases, with 21 bases spanning the gap. The CDR3 is 13 residues long. From germline, CDR1 is ENHRY and CDR2 SYGVKD. The CDR3 sequence: CAVSPGEARGYTF. In DNA, the CDR3 is TGTGCCGTCTCCCCGGGAGAGGCCAGGGGCTACACCTTC.

This clonotype came up many times. The chain is built from TRBV10-2 and TRBJ2-1, with TRBD2 identical over 12 bases. The CDR3 has 18 residues. CDR1 is WSHSY and CDR2 is SAAADI in the germline V gene. V lost 6 bases, J lost 0 bases, and 9 bases stayed unmatched. This chain's CDR3 is CASSWTSGTVSSYNEQFF. As DNA, the CDR3 is TGCGCCAGCAGCTGGACTAGCGGGACCGTCAGCTCCTACAATGAGCAGTTCTTC.

This clonotype was counted a few times. The chain employs TRBV6-5 and TRBJ1-1, with TRBD1 as a possible D gene (6 bases). Germline lookup yields CDR1 MNHEY and CDR2 SVGAGI. The CDR3 runs 14 residues. Trimming took 6 bases from V and 2 from J, leaving 13 bases between them. In DNA, the CDR3 is TGTGCCAGCAGAAAACAGGGTAGTAACACTGAAGCTTTCTTT. Its protein product is CASRKQGSNTEAFF.

The chain carries TRBV5-1 and TRBJ2-6; the D is unclear. The CDR3 runs to 17 residues. The V end lost 1 base, the J end lost 0 bases, and 11 bases lay between the germline ends. Germline-derived CDR1 and CDR2 are SGHRS and YFSETQ. The CDR3 sequence is CASSLPSLSSGANVLTF. The CDR3 DNA is TGCGCCAGCAGCTTGCCCAGCTTAAGCTCTGGGGCCAACGTCCTGACTTTC.

A few counts support this clonotype. The chain has TRBV6-5 and TRBJ1-6; the D is unclear. Trimming stripped 2 bases from V and 7 bases from J, with 9 bases between. The CDR3 length is 14 residues. In germline, CDR1 is MNHEY, CDR2 SVGAGI. The CDR3: CASSYGTANSPLHF. For the CDR3, the DNA is TGTGCCAGCAGTTACGGTACAGCGAATTCACCCCTCCACTTT.

The chain combines TRBV10-1 with TRBJ2-2; tentative D call: TRBD2 (5 bases). V lost 4 bases to trimming and J lost 6 bases, with 15 bases between them. CDR3 length equals 15 residues. Germline loops: CDR1 WNHNN, CDR2 SYGVQD (reference sequence). In DNA, the CDR3 is TGCGCCAGCAGTGCCCGCCGGGGTGGTGCCGGGGAGCTGTTTTTT. Translation: CASSARRGGAGELFF.

This chain connects TRBV29-1 to TRBJ1-2; TRBD1 matches 9 bases. The CDR3 covers 14 residues. Germline V gives CDR1 SQVTM, CDR2 ANQGSEA. V was clipped by 0 bases and J by 8 bases; unmatched bases: 7. The CDR3 coding sequence is TGCAGCGTTGAAGATCGGGACAGGGCGTGGGGCTACACCTTC. It encodes CSVEDRDRAWGYTF.

Only a few counts were recorded for this clonotype. The chain employs TRBV4-3 and TRBJ1-6; 7 positions match TRBD1. After removal of 0 bases from V and 9 bases from J, the junction contained 8 bases not matched to a gene. This CDR3 spans 16 amino acids. CDR1 and CDR2 from the germline V gene are LGHNA and YSLEER. CDR3 DNA: TGCGCCAGCAGCCAAGATCGGGGACAGCTAGCTTCACCCCTCCACTTT. Its protein product is CASSQDRGQLASPLHF.

This chain links TRBV7-2 with TRBJ2-3; 7 bases are a match to TRBD1. The CDR3 consists of 15 residues. Trimming took 5 bases from V and 1 from J; bases not matched to a gene: 6. The germline V gene has CDR1 SGHTA and CDR2 FQGNSA. The CDR3 spells CASSRKGQGTDTQYF. The CDR3 nucleotides read TGTGCCAGCAGCCGAAAAGGACAGGGCACAGATACGCAGTATTTT. Based on the CDR3 plus reference TRBV7-2 and TRBJ2-3, the full variable domain is GAGVSQSPSNKVTEKGKDVELRCDPISGHTALYWYRQSLGQGLEFLIYFQGNSAPDKSGLPSDRFSAERTGGSVSTLTIQRTQQEDSAVYLCASSRKGQGTDTQYFGPGTRLTVL.

This clonotype was seen ten or more times. The rearrangement joins TRBV6-4 to TRBJ1-1; D possibly corresponds to TRBD1 (6 bases). Germline CDR1 reads MRHNA; CDR2 reads SNTAGT. The CDR3 is 15 amino acids. V lost 3 bases and J 4 bases, leaving 15 bases between the germline ends. The CDR3 is CASSDGPGAVTEAFF. In nucleotides, the CDR3 is TGTGCCAGCAGTGATGGTCCAGGGGCGGTCACTGAAGCTTTCTTT.

V and J are TRBV20-1 and TRBJ2-5, with 7 bases that match TRBD2. Germline CDR1 DFQATT, CDR2 SNEGSKA (reference sequence). With V trimmed by 6 bases and J by 2 bases, 12 bases remained unmatched. The CDR3 length is 15 residues. CDR3 residues: CSARIRTRAQETQYF. The DNA of the CDR3 is TGCAGTGCGCGAATTCGGACTAGGGCACAAGAGACCCAGTACTTC.

This clonotype showed up just a few times. This chain joins TRBV12-3 or TRBV12-4 and TRBJ2-7; the D gene is possibly TRBD1 (5 bases). The CDR3 is 13 amino acids. Between the trimmed V and J ends, which lost 6 bases and 3 bases, there was a span of 12 bases. The CDR3 sequence is CASRDTGFYEQYF. The CDR3 DNA follows: TGTGCCAGCAGGGACACAGGTTTCTACGAGCAGTACTTC.

This clonotype was observed at least ten times. This sequence joins TRBV6-2 or TRBV6-3 and TRBJ1-5; D gene ambiguous. The CDR3 spans 13 residues. Trimming removed 7 bases from V and 2 bases from J, with 9 bases in between. Germline values: CDR1 MNHEY, CDR2 SVGEGT. CDR3 nucleotide sequence: TGTGCCAGCACCCCCACCGGCAATCAGCCCCAGCATTTT. Its translation is CASTPTGNQPQHF.

This clonotype was counted between two and nine times. The CDR3: CASRRTEGAGTEAFF. For the CDR3, the DNA is TGTGCCAGCAGACGAACCGAGGGGGCAGGCACTGAAGCTTTCTTT. This sequence joins TRBV11-2 and TRBJ1-1; 7 bases are a match to TRBD1. V shed 6 bases and J 4 bases; nucleotides not matched to a gene: 11. CDR3 size: 15 residues. Germline V CDR1 and CDR2: SGHAT, FQNNGV.

This chain's CDR3 is CASSLETRGGRYNEQFF. CDR3 DNA sequence: TGTGCCAGCAGCTTAGAAACCCGAGGGGGGCGCTACAATGAGCAGTTCTTC. The genes are TRBV11-2 and TRBJ2-1; the D gene could be TRBD1 or TRBD2 (6 bases each). This CDR3 spans 17 amino acids. V was clipped by 0 bases and J by 3 bases, with 15 bases between them. CDR1 SGHAT and CDR2 FQNNGV come from the germline V gene.

In its sample, this clonotype was seen a few times. The chain employs TRBV20-1 and TRBJ2-1; D is unresolved. The germline V and J ends were trimmed by 6 bases and 0 bases, with 12 bases remaining between them. CDR3 length equals 14 residues. Germline loops: CDR1 DFQATT, CDR2 SNEGSKA (reference sequence). CDR3 DNA: TGCAGTGCGCCCCCAACGAGCTCCTACAATGAGCAGTTCTTC. Its protein product is CSAPPTSSYNEQFF.